This T cell receptor (beta chain) derives from a study of PD-1 blockade in classical Hodgkin lymphoma. Notes on the study in general: Complete responders showed a baseline diversity that resembled the diversity of newly diagnosed patients. Exclusion was applied to patients who started nivolumab under 1 year after ASCT.

Comment on this clone: No antigen is known for it.

Some clones are missing from TCRdb's copy, which holds only in-frame ones; the method was immunoSEQ multiplex PCR. The table lists about 31,000 clones, around 80% of them singletons. Looked up from germline, CDR1 is MGHRA and CDR2 is YSYEKL. V dropped 4 bases and J dropped 7 bases, with 16 bases sitting between them. The CDR3 sequence is 15 residues long. Described time point: cycle 4 day 1 (C4D1), after 6 weeks of nivolumab. With no exception, relapse followed autologous stem cell transplantation in all patients, and brentuximab vedotin exposure varied. The chain links TRBV4-1 to TRBJ1-4; D unresolved. The TCR originated in a human donor with classical Hodgkin lymphoma. Source: peripheral blood mononuclear cells (PBMCs), taken before the fourth cycle of nivolumab. The CDR3 region has the DNA TGCGCCAGCAGCCGGGATCCGGGGTATATTGAAAAACTGTTTTTT. It encodes CASSRDPGYIEKLFF.